This T cell receptor (beta chain) was obtained from a study of blood T cell repertoires in COVID-19. For the study at large: Samples taken during acute and convalescent COVID-19 were collected in the United States, Italy and Spain. Sources were T cells, B-cell-depleted T cells, or PBMCs; the material itself was cDNA or gDNA.

Original handling: How many nucleated cells were present was estimated from reference gene primer amplification. Sequenced by immunoSEQ multiplex PCR; TCRdb stores in-frame clones only, minus some. D and trimming come from the DNA, and the V and J calls and clone size come from that table. The repertoire holds around 200,000 clones, with around nine tenths as singletons. This CDR3 has 14 residues. Germline V lookup: CDR1 SGDLS, CDR2 YYNGEE. J gave up 8 bases and V 4 bases, and 9 bases lay outside the gene matches. J is TRBJ1-1 and V is TRBV9; 9 bases are shared with TRBD1. The sample taken for sequencing was peripheral blood. The source is a man aged 35 to 55 with active or convalescent COVID-19. CDR3 coding DNA: TGTGCCAGCAGCCTTACAGGGGGCGCAGGGGAAGCTTTCTTT. Amino acid sequence: CASSLTGGAGEAFF.